This TCR beta chain appears in the sequencing data of a study of cytomegalovirus exposure and HLA in healthy donors. General study results and limits: A later analysis appeared to link common viral pathogens to several of the most significant clusters.

This clone has just one count. What it recognizes is unknown. CDR3 size: 13 residues. Germline V gives CDR1 SGHNT, CDR2 YYREEE (reference sequence). Trimming pared 4 bases from V and 7 bases from J, leaving 15 bases between. The PCR was carried out with 60 Vbeta primers and 13 Jbeta primers. Authors' analysis steps: Among the unique TCR beta chains that a later analysis counted, 70 million to 85 million in all, 10 million to 14 million were shared. Profiled with immunoSEQ multiplex PCR; TCRdb holds only in-frame clones, not every one. V and J calls and clone size are given by that table; D and trimming were obtained from the DNA. Of about 150,000 clones listed, about 74% are singletons.

The sample was PBMCs. This chain joins TRBV5-4 and TRBJ2-7; D is perhaps TRBD2 (5 bases). This receptor was taken from a woman between 40 and 50 years old in good health and CMV-seronegative. CDR3 residues: CASSPAAGREQYF. In DNA, the CDR3 is TGTGCCAGCAGCCCCGCCGCGGGCAGGGAGCAGTACTTC.